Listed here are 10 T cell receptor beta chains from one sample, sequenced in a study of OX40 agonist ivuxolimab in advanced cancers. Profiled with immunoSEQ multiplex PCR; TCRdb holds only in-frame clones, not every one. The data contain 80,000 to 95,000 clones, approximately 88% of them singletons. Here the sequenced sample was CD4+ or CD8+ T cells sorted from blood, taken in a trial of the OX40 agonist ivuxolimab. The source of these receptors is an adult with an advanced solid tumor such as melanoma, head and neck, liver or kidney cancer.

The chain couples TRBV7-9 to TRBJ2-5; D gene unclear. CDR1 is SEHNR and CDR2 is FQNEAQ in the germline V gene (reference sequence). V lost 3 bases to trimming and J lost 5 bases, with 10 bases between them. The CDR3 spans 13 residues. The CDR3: CASSLALPETQYF. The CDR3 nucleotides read TGTGCCAGCAGCTTGGCCCTTCCTGAGACCCAGTACTTC.

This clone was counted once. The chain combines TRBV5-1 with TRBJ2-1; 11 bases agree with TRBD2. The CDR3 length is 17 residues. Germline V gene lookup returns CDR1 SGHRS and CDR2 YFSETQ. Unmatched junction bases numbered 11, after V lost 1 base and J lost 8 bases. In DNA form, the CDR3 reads TGCGCCAGCAGCTTGAAAGGCGTAGCGGGAGGGCCGCATGAGCAGTTCTTC. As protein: CASSLKGVAGGPHEQFF.

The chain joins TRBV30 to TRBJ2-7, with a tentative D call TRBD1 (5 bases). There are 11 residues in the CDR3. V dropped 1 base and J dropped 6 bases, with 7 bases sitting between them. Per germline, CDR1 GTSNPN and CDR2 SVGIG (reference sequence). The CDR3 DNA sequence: TGTGCCTGGAGTGAACAGGTCGAGCAGTACTTC. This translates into CAWSEQVEQYF.

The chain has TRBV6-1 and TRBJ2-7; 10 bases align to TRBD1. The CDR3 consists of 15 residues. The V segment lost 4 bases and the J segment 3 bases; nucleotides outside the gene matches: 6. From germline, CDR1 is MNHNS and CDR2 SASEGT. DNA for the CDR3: TGTGCCAGCAGTGGCCCTGACAGGGGGCTCTACGAGCAGTACTTC. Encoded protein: CASSGPDRGLYEQYF.

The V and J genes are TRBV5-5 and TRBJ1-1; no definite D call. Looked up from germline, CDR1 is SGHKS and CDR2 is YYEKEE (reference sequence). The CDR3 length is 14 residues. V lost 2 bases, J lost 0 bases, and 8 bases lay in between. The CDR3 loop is CASSFDGVNTEAFF. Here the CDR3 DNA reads TGTGCCAGCAGCTTCGACGGTGTGAACACTGAAGCTTTCTTT.

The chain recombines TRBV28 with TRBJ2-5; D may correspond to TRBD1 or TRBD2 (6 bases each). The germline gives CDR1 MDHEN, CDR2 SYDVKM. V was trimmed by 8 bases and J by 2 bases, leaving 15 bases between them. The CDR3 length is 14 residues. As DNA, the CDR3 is TGTGCCAGCGGGCTCGGGGGCACTCAAGAGACCCAGTACTTC. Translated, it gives CASGLGGTQETQYF.

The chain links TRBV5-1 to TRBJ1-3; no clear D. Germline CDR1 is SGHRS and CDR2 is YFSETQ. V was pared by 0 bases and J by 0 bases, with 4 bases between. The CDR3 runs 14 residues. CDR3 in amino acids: CASSLEASGNTIYF. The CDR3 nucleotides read TGCGCCAGCAGCTTGGAGGCCTCTGGAAACACCATATATTTT.

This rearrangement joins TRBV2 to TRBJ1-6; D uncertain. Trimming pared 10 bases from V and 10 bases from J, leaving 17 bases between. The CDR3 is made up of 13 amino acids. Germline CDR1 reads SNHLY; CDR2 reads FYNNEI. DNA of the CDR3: TGTGCCACCAAGACGTCCTTACCGTCACCCCTCCACTTT. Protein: CATKTSLPSPLHF.

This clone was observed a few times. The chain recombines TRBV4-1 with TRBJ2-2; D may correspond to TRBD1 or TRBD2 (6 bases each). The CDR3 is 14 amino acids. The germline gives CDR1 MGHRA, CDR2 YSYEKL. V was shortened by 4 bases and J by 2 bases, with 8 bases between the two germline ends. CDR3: CASSRGTNTGELFF. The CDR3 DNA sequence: TGCGCCAGCAGCCGCGGGACAAACACCGGGGAGCTGTTTTTT.

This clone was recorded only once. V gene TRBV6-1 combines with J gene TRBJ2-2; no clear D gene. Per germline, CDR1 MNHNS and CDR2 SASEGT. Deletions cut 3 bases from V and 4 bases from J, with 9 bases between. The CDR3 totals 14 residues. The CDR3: CASSDKTGTGELFF. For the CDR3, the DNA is TGTGCCAGCAGTGATAAGACCGGCACCGGGGAGCTGTTTTTT.